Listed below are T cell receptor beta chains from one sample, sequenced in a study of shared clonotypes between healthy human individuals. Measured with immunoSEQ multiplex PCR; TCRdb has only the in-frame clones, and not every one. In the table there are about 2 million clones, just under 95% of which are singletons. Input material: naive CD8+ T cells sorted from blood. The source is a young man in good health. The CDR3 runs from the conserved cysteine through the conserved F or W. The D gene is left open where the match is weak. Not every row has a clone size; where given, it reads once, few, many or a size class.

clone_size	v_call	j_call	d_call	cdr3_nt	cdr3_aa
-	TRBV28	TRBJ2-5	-	TGTGCCAGCAGTTCCTTGTTGGAGGGGGCAATAGAAGAGACCCAGTACTTC	CASSSLLEGAIEETQYF
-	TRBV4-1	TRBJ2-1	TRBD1	TGCGCCAGCAGCCGTGACAGGGGGCTCAATGAGCAGTTCTTC	CASSRDRGLNEQFF
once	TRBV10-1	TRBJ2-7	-	TGCGCCAGCAGTGAGTTCGGATACTACGAGCAGTACTTC	CASSEFGYYEQYF
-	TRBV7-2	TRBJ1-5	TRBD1	TGTGCCAGCAGCTCATACCCCGGACAGGGAGATCAGCCCCAGCATTTT	CASSSYPGQGDQPQHF
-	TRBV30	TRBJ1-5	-	TGTGCCTGGAGTGTAGGGGTTTGGGGCAATCAGCCCCAGCATTTT	CAWSVGVWGNQPQHF
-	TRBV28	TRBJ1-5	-	TGTGCCAGCAGCGACCCCGGACGGATCAATCAGCCCCAGCATTTT	CASSDPGRINQPQHF
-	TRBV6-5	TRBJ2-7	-	TGTGCCAGCACCCTTGGGGTTTCCTACGAGCAGTACTTC	CASTLGVSYEQYF
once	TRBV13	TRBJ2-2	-	TGTGCCAGCAGCATGAGGGACTCCTCGGCCGGGGAGCTGTTTTTT	CASSMRDSSAGELFF
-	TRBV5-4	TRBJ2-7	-	TGTGCCAGCAGCTTTCAGGGTGTCCACGAGCAGTACTTC	CASSFQGVHEQYF
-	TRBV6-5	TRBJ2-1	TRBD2	TGTGCCAGCAGTTATGGAGCGGGAATCAATGAGCAGTTCTTC	CASSYGAGINEQFF
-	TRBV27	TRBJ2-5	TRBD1	TGTGCCAGCAGGGGGACAGAGTCACAAGAGACCCAGTACTTC	CASRGTESQETQYF
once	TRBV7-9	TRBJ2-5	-	TGTGCCAGCAGCCAGGGACAATATTTAGGGGAGACCCAGTACTTC	CASSQGQYLGETQYF
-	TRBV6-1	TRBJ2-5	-	TGTGCCAGCAGTGAATTGGGGGGCGGAGAGACCCAGTACTTC	CASSELGGGETQYF
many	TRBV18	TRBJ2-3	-	TGTGCCAGCTCACCAGGGGGTTTCAGCACAGATACGCAGTATTTT	CASSPGGFSTDTQYF
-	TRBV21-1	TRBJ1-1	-	TGTGCCAGCAGCAAAGTATGTGGTCTAAGCCCGACCGCGCTTAACACTGAAGCTTTCTTT	CASSKVCGLSPTALNTEAFF
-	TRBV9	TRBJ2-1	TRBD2	TGTGCCAGCAGCGTATACGAGCGGGAGGGGTTCGGTGAGCAGTTCTTC	CASSVYEREGFGEQFF
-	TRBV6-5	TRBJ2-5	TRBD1	TGTGCCAGCAGTTCCGCAGGGGGTCGACAAGAGACCCAGTACTTC	CASSSAGGRQETQYF
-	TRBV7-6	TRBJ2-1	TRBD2	TGTGCCAGCAGCCCGGGACTAGAGAATGAGCAGTTCTTC	CASSPGLENEQFF
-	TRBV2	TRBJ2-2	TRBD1	TGTGCCAGCAGGCCGGGACAGCCGAACACCGGGGAGCTGTTTTTT	CASRPGQPNTGELFF
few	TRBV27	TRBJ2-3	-	TGTGCCAGCAGGTTTTCTGTGGGGCCCTCCCCAGATACGCAGTATTTT	CASRFSVGPSPDTQYF
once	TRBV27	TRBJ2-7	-	TGTGCCAGCAGTTATGGGGGGATCAACGAGCAGTACTTC	CASSYGGINEQYF
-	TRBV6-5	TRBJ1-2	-	TGTGCCAGCAGTTACTCGGCCACTCCTAACTATGGCTACACCTTC	CASSYSATPNYGYTF
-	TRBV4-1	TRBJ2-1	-	TGCGCCAGCAGCCAAGATCCGGGGATCTACAATGAGCAGTTCTTC	CASSQDPGIYNEQFF
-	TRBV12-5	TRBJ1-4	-	TGTGCTAGTGGTTCCGAGGAGGGGTTTGTATATGAAAAACTGTTTTTT	CASGSEEGFVYEKLFF
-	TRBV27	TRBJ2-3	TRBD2	TGTGCCAGCAGTTTATTAGTCGGAGCGGGACGCACAGATACGCAGTATTTT	CASSLLVGAGRTDTQYF
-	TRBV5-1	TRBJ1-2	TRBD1	TGCGCCAGCAGCTTGGAGTTGGCAGGGGGGATCGATGGCTACACCTTC	CASSLELAGGIDGYTF
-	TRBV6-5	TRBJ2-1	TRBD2	TGTGCCAGCAGTTATGGGGCGGGAGATTTTGGGAATGAGCAGTTCTTC	CASSYGAGDFGNEQFF
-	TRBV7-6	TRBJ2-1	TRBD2	TGTGCCAGCAGCTTAGTCACTAGCGGGGGCTCCTACAATGAGCAGTTCTTC	CASSLVTSGGSYNEQFF
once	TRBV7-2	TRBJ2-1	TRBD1	TGTGCCAGCAGTTCCTACCAGGGGGCGTACAATGAGCAGTTCTTC	CASSSYQGAYNEQFF
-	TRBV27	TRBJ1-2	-	TGTGCCAGCAGTTTCGACAGGACGCAGATGGTTGGCTACACCTTC	CASSFDRTQMVGYTF
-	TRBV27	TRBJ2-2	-	TGTGCCACCTCCCAAGGGGCGTGGAACACCGGGGAGCTGTTTTTT	CATSQGAWNTGELFF
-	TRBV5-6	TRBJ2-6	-	TGTGCCAGCAGCCCCGAAGGGGCCAACGTCCTGACTTTC	CASSPEGANVLTF
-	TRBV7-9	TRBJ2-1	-	TGTGCCAGCAGCTTAGTGGGAGAAAAGTTCTTC	CASSLVGEKFF
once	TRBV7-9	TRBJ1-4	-	TGTGCCAGCAGCCTAGTCGATGGGGGTGAAAAACTGTTTTTT	CASSLVDGGEKLFF
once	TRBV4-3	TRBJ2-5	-	TGCGCCAGCAGCCAAGTACAGGGCGTGGGAGAGACCCAGTACTTC	CASSQVQGVGETQYF
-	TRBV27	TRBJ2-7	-	TGTGCCAGCAGTTTGCCCTCCTACGAGCAGTACTTC	CASSLPSYEQYF
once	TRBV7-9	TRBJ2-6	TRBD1	TGTGCCAGCAGCTTTCTACAGGGGGATGATGGGGCCAACGTCCTGACTTTC	CASSFLQGDDGANVLTF